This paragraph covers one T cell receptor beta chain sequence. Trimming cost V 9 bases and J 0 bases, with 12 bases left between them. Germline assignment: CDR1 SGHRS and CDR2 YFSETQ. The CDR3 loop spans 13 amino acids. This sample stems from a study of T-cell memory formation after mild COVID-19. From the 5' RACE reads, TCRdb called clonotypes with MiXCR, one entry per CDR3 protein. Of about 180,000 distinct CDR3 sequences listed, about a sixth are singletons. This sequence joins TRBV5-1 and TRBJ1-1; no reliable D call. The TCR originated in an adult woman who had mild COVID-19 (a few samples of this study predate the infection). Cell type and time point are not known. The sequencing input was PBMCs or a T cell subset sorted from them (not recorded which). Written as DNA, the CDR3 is TGCGCCACTTCGGGAAATATGAACACTGAAGCTTTCTTT. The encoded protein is CATSGNMNTEAFF. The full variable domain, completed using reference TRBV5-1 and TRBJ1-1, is KAGVTQTPRYLIKTRGQQVTLSCSPISGHRSVSWYQQTPGQGLQFLFEYFSETQRNKGNFPGRFSGRQFSNSRSEMNVSTLELGDSALYLCATSGNMNTEAFFGQGTRLTVV.